The next 8 T cell receptor beta chains were all read from a single sample in a study of T cell clonality in common variable immunodeficiency. Produced via immunoSEQ multiplex PCR; TCRdb's table is partial and in-frame only. There are about 45,000 clones in the sample, none observed a single time. The sample comprised peripheral blood mononuclear cells. These receptors all come from a person aged 18 to 75 in good health.

This clone was counted many times. The CDR3 end lies 3 residues beyond the end of the read and is filled in from the germline J gene. The chain couples TRBV7-6 to TRBJ1-1; D call uncertain. CDR1 and CDR2 from the germline V gene are SGHVS and FNYEAQ. The CDR3 loop spans 13 amino acids. V was clipped by 5 bases and J by 5 bases, with 12 bases between them. CDR3 DNA, as far as it was read: TGTGCCAGCAGCGCCAACGCGGGGACTGAA. This translates into CASSANAGTE. Given in full, the CDR3 is CASSANAGTEAFF.

The table lists this clone with many counts. The DNA ends 3 residues before the CDR3 does, and the rest of the CDR3 is filled in from the germline J gene. The chain joins TRBV5-1 to TRBJ2-5; TRBD1 agrees at 7 bases. Germline V gives CDR1 SGHRS, CDR2 YFSETQ. CDR3 length: 15 residues. J was trimmed by 3 bases and V by 4 bases; bases with no gene match: 9. The CDR3 DNA, read in part, is TGCGCCAGCAGCCTTGGGACAGTTATTGAAGAGACC. It specifies CASSLGTVIEET. The complete CDR3 sequence is CASSLGTVIEETQYF.

This clone came up many times. The read is 3 residues too short to cover the CDR3 end, so that end is filled in from the germline J gene. The genes are TRBV19 and TRBJ2-3; no reliable D call. Germline CDR1 and CDR2: LNHDA and SQIVND (reference sequence). The ends were cut back, 4 bases at V and 2 bases at J, with 13 bases in the middle. The CDR3 extends over 15 amino acids. CDR3 DNA (partial): TGTGCCAGTAGTAGGGCAGCTACTTCCACAGATACG. Amino acids: CASSRAATSTDT. The full CDR3 reads CASSRAATSTDTQYF.

This clone was recorded at least ten times. The read ends 3 residues shy of where the CDR3 ends; the end is completed using the germline J gene. The J gene is TRBJ2-3, the V gene TRBV12-3 or TRBV12-4; possible D gene TRBD1, 5 bases. The CDR3 is 14 amino acids. V was clipped by 3 bases and J by 4 bases, with 11 bases between them. The CDR3 here is CASSFDWGPDTQYF. The covered CDR3 bases are TGTGCCAGCAGTTTTGATTGGGGCCCAGATACG.

The sample holds many counts of this clone. CDR3 bases read: TGTGCCAGCAGCCAAGATCCCACTAGCGGGTACAATGAG. Amino acid sequence: CASSQDPTSGYNE. The CDR3 in its entirety is CASSQDPTSGYNEQFF. The chain joins TRBV4-2 to TRBJ2-1, with 9 bases that match TRBD2. The sequence runs out 3 residues before the end of the CDR3; the remainder is reconstructed from the germline J gene. Unmatched junction bases numbered 4, after V lost 0 bases and J lost 4 bases. This CDR3 has 16 amino acids. Germline CDR1 LGHNA, CDR2 YNFKEQ.

This clone was seen at least ten times. The covered CDR3 bases are TGTGCCAGCAGCCGTCGAGGAGGGGGTGAAAAA. Translated: CASSRRGGGEK. The entire CDR3 protein reads CASSRRGGGEKLFF. The chain is built from TRBV7-8 and TRBJ1-4, with D possibly being TRBD1 (6 bases). The read comes to an end 3 residues before the CDR3 does, leaving the germline J gene to fill in the end. This CDR3 has 14 amino acids. V dropped 5 bases and J dropped 7 bases, with 14 bases sitting between them. Germline V CDR1 and CDR2: SGHVS, FQNEAQ.

This clone was counted many times. The sequence runs out 3 residues before the end of the CDR3; the remainder is reconstructed from the germline J gene. V is TRBV6-1 and J is TRBJ2-7; TRBD1 is a possible D gene (5 bases). Trimming stripped 2 bases from V and 2 bases from J, with 7 bases between. This CDR3 region has 13 residues. CDR1 and CDR2 (germline): MNHNS, SASEGT. The CDR3 region is CASSEQGPYEQYF. The covered CDR3 bases are TGTGCCAGCAGTGAACAGGGTCCCTACGAG.

In this sample, this clone turned up many times. The sequenced fragment ends 3 residues before the CDR3 boundary, so the rest is inferred from the germline J gene. This sequence joins TRBV28 and TRBJ2-6; unclear D gene. Germline V gives CDR1 MDHEN, CDR2 SYDVKM. V was cut by 8 bases and J by 0 bases, with 5 bases left in between. The CDR3 is 13 residues long. Here the CDR3 reads CASRLSGANVLTF. The CDR3 DNA, read in part, is TGTGCCAGCCGACTCTCTGGGGCCAACGTC.